This is a list of T cell receptor beta chains from one sample in a study of T cells in Graves' hyperthyroidism and ophthalmopathy. TCRdb used MiXCR to reprocess the multiplex PCR reads, holding one entry per CDR3 protein. The sample lists a few hundred thousand distinct CDR3 sequences; around 14% were seen once. Sequenced input: blood. The receptors come from a woman aged 18-29 years with Graves' hyperthyroidism. CDR3s include the opening cysteine and the closing phenylalanine or tryptophan. D genes are given only for firm matches. Clone size is not always given. Where it is, it says once, few, many or a class for expanded clones.

clone_size: many
v_call: TRBV30
j_call: TRBJ1-1
d_call: NA
cdr3_nt: TGTGCCTGGACGCCGGGATACACTGAAGCTTTCTTT
cdr3_aa: CAWTPGYTEAFF

clone_size: NA
v_call: TRBV5-1
j_call: TRBJ1-3
d_call: TRBD1
cdr3_nt: TGCGCCAGCAGCTTTCAGGGGGCTGGGACTGGAAACACCATATATTTT
cdr3_aa: CASSFQGAGTGNTIYF

clone_size: NA
v_call: TRBV24-1
j_call: TRBJ2-5
d_call: NA
cdr3_nt: TGTGCCACCAGTGATCAGACTAGTGGGAAAGAGACCCAGTACTTC
cdr3_aa: CATSDQTSGKETQYF

clone_size: many
v_call: TRBV7-9
j_call: TRBJ1-1
d_call: NA
cdr3_nt: TGTGCCAGCAGCACTACGATCTGGGAGGGTACTGAAGCTTTCTTT
cdr3_aa: CASSTTIWEGTEAFF

clone_size: NA
v_call: TRBV12-3/TRBV12-4
j_call: TRBJ2-1
d_call: NA
cdr3_nt: TGTGCCAGCAGTTTAGAGGGACCGGTCTCCTACAATGAGCAGTTCTTC
cdr3_aa: CASSLEGPVSYNEQFF

clone_size: few
v_call: TRBV19
j_call: TRBJ2-3
d_call: NA
cdr3_nt: TGTGCCAGTAGTATTCCGGGGGTTAGCACAGATACGCAGTATTTT
cdr3_aa: CASSIPGVSTDTQYF

clone_size: NA
v_call: TRBV4-1
j_call: TRBJ2-2
d_call: NA
cdr3_nt: TGCGCCAGCAGCCAAGCGGCCGGCCCCGGGGAGCTGTTTTTT
cdr3_aa: CASSQAAGPGELFF

clone_size: NA
v_call: TRBV20-1
j_call: TRBJ2-1
d_call: TRBD2
cdr3_nt: TGCAGTGCTCCTCGGACTAGCGGGGCCTACAATGAGCAGTTCTTC
cdr3_aa: CSAPRTSGAYNEQFF

clone_size: many
v_call: TRBV3-1
j_call: TRBJ2-2
d_call: NA
cdr3_nt: TGTGCCAGCAGCCAAGATATTCGAGCGACAAGCTCCGGGGAGCTGTTTTTT
cdr3_aa: CASSQDIRATSSGELFF

clone_size: few
v_call: TRBV4-1
j_call: TRBJ2-5
d_call: NA
cdr3_nt: TGCGCCAGCAGCCAAGTAGGCAGGGAAGGGACCCAGTACTTC
cdr3_aa: CASSQVGREGTQYF

clone_size: many
v_call: TRBV3-1
j_call: TRBJ1-2
d_call: NA
cdr3_nt: TGTGCCAGCAGCCAATCTCCCGGGGTCTACTATGGCTACACCTTC
cdr3_aa: CASSQSPGVYYGYTF

clone_size: many
v_call: TRBV11-3
j_call: TRBJ2-4
d_call: NA
cdr3_nt: TGTGCCAGCAGCTCTATGGGAGGAAACATTCAGTACTTC
cdr3_aa: CASSSMGGNIQYF

clone_size: NA
v_call: TRBV28
j_call: TRBJ2-5
d_call: TRBD2
cdr3_nt: TGTGCCAGCGGGGGGATAGCGGGAGTGGGGCAAGAGACCCAGTACTTC
cdr3_aa: CASGGIAGVGQETQYF

clone_size: many
v_call: TRBV29-1
j_call: TRBJ2-4
d_call: NA
cdr3_nt: TGCAGCGTTGAAGATCGGATAAGGGCCCTAGGAGCCAAAAACATTCAGTACTTC
cdr3_aa: CSVEDRIRALGAKNIQYF

clone_size: many
v_call: TRBV2
j_call: TRBJ2-2
d_call: NA
cdr3_nt: TGTGCCAGCAGTGGGGTTGCGATTAACACCGGGGAGCTGTTTTTT
cdr3_aa: CASSGVAINTGELFF

clone_size: many
v_call: TRBV12-3/TRBV12-4
j_call: TRBJ1-4
d_call: TRBD1
cdr3_nt: TGTGCCAGCAGTTTGGGACAGGGTTCGACTAACGAAAAACTGTTTTTT
cdr3_aa: CASSLGQGSTNEKLFF

clone_size: NA
v_call: TRBV6-5
j_call: TRBJ2-1
d_call: TRBD1
cdr3_nt: TGTGCCAGCAGTTACTCTTCGGGACAGATCCATGAGCAGTTCTTC
cdr3_aa: CASSYSSGQIHEQFF

clone_size: many
v_call: TRBV7-9
j_call: TRBJ2-7
d_call: TRBD2
cdr3_nt: TGTGCCAGCAGCTTAGGGACCCTAGCGGGAGGTAACGAGCAGTACTTC
cdr3_aa: CASSLGTLAGGNEQYF

clone_size: few
v_call: TRBV7-3
j_call: TRBJ2-3
d_call: TRBD1
cdr3_nt: TGTGCCAGCAGCTCGGACAGGGCTGTAGATACGCAGTATTTT
cdr3_aa: CASSSDRAVDTQYF

clone_size: few
v_call: TRBV6-5
j_call: TRBJ2-3
d_call: TRBD1
cdr3_nt: TGTGCCAGCATCACGGGACAGGGCTACACAGATACGCAGTATTTT
cdr3_aa: CASITGQGYTDTQYF

clone_size: many
v_call: TRBV29-1
j_call: TRBJ2-5
d_call: TRBD1
cdr3_nt: TGCAGCGGGACAGGACAGTCAACTTTCGGGAAGACCCAGTACTTC
cdr3_aa: CSGTGQSTFGKTQYF

clone_size: many
v_call: TRBV12-3/TRBV12-4
j_call: TRBJ1-2
d_call: NA
cdr3_nt: TGTGCCAGCAGTTTAGCGCTGCCTTCTAACTATGGCTACACCTTC
cdr3_aa: CASSLALPSNYGYTF

clone_size: few
v_call: TRBV19
j_call: TRBJ1-6
d_call: NA
cdr3_nt: TGTGCCAGTGAGAGGCGTCAGGGGAACGCCTATGGTAATTCACCCCTCCACTTT
cdr3_aa: CASERRQGNAYGNSPLHF

clone_size: many
v_call: TRBV28
j_call: TRBJ1-1
d_call: NA
cdr3_nt: TGTGCCAGCAGTCTCTTTCAGGGATGGGGCGCTTTCTTT
cdr3_aa: CASSLFQGWGAFF

clone_size: NA
v_call: TRBV4-1
j_call: TRBJ1-4
d_call: NA
cdr3_nt: TGCGCCAGCAGCCCCGACACCCACGGATATGAAAAACTGTTTTTT
cdr3_aa: CASSPDTHGYEKLFF

clone_size: many
v_call: TRBV12-3/TRBV12-4
j_call: TRBJ1-2
d_call: NA
cdr3_nt: TGTGCCAGCAGTTTTAGTCTGATCAGTATCTATGGCTACACCTTC
cdr3_aa: CASSFSLISIYGYTF

clone_size: few
v_call: TRBV30
j_call: TRBJ1-1
d_call: TRBD1
cdr3_nt: TGTGCCTGGAGTGTAGGATCAGGGACAGGGGGATTTTCGGGGTTGAACACTGAAGCTTTCTTT
cdr3_aa: CAWSVGSGTGGFSGLNTEAFF

clone_size: once
v_call: TRBV12-3/TRBV12-4
j_call: TRBJ2-5
d_call: TRBD1
cdr3_nt: TGTGCCATCAGTACCCGACAGGGGGAAACCCAGTACTTC
cdr3_aa: CAISTRQGETQYF

clone_size: NA
v_call: TRBV3-1
j_call: TRBJ2-2
d_call: TRBD2
cdr3_nt: TGTGCCAGCAGGCCTCTAGCGGGAGGGCCGAAAACCGGGGAGCTGTTTTTT
cdr3_aa: CASRPLAGGPKTGELFF

clone_size: few
v_call: TRBV6-1
j_call: TRBJ2-1
d_call: TRBD2
cdr3_nt: TGTGCCAGCAGCAATACAGGGGTGGCGGGAGGGGAGAGTGAGCAGTTCTTC
cdr3_aa: CASSNTGVAGGESEQFF

clone_size: NA
v_call: TRBV20-1
j_call: TRBJ2-7
d_call: TRBD2
cdr3_nt: TGCAGTGCTAGAGGTGGGAGGGCCAACGAGCAGTACTTC
cdr3_aa: CSARGGRANEQYF

clone_size: many
v_call: TRBV5-1
j_call: TRBJ2-7
d_call: NA
cdr3_nt: TGCGCCAGCAGCTTAGTTCAACGAGGCGAGCAGTACTTC
cdr3_aa: CASSLVQRGEQYF

clone_size: many
v_call: TRBV11-3
j_call: TRBJ1-2
d_call: NA
cdr3_nt: TGTGCCAGCAGCCCCCGGCGGAGCGCTCCCGCTTGGACCTTC
cdr3_aa: CASSPRRSAPAWTF

clone_size: many
v_call: TRBV6-1
j_call: TRBJ2-5
d_call: NA
cdr3_nt: TGTGCCAGCAGTACCACTCTCGGGGAACAAGAGACCCAGTACTTC
cdr3_aa: CASSTTLGEQETQYF

clone_size: NA
v_call: TRBV7-9
j_call: TRBJ2-7
d_call: NA
cdr3_nt: TGTGCCAGCAGCTGGGCCCTCGGGGACTACGAGCAGTACTTC
cdr3_aa: CASSWALGDYEQYF

clone_size: many
v_call: TRBV6-1
j_call: TRBJ1-6
d_call: NA
cdr3_nt: TGTGCCAGCAGTTGGACCCTTAGAGGAGGTTGGGATTCACCCCTCCACTTT
cdr3_aa: CASSWTLRGGWDSPLHF

clone_size: NA
v_call: TRBV2
j_call: TRBJ2-2
d_call: TRBD2
cdr3_nt: TGTGCCAGCAGTTTGACTAGCGGGAGATTATCCGGGGAGCTGTTTTTT
cdr3_aa: CASSLTSGRLSGELFF

clone_size: many
v_call: TRBV10-3
j_call: TRBJ2-1
d_call: NA
cdr3_nt: TGTGCCATCGCAGAACATCGAGGGCGCGGCAATGAGCAGTTCTTC
cdr3_aa: CAIAEHRGRGNEQFF

clone_size: many
v_call: TRBV2
j_call: TRBJ2-1
d_call: TRBD2
cdr3_nt: TGTGTCAGCAGCCTAGCGGATAACAATGAGCAGTTCTTC
cdr3_aa: CVSSLADNNEQFF

clone_size: many
v_call: TRBV27
j_call: TRBJ1-2
d_call: TRBD1
cdr3_nt: TGTGCCAGCAGTTTAATAGGGGACAGACCGTATGGCTACACCTTC
cdr3_aa: CASSLIGDRPYGYTF